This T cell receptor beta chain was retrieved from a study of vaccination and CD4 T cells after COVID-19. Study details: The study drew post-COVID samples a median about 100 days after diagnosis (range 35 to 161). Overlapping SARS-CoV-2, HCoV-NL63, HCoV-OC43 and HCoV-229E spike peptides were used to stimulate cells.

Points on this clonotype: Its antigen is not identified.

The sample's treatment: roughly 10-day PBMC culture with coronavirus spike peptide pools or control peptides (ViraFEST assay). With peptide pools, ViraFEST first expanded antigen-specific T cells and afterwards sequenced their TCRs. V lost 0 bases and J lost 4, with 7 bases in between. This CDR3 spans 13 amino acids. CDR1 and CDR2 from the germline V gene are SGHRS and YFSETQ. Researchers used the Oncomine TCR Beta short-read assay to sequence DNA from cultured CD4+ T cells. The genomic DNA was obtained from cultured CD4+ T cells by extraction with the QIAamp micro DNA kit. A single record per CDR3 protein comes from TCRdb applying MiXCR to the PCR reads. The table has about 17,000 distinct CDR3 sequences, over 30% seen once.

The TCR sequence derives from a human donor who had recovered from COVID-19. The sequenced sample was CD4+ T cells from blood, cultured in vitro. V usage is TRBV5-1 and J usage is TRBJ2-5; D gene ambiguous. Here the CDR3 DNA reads TGCGCCAGCAGCTTGGCCCCCAGAGAGACCCAGTACTTC. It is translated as CASSLAPRETQYF.